This T cell receptor beta chain originates from a study of T cell changes during pregnancy in multiple sclerosis. Germline loops: CDR1 LGHNA, CDR2 YSLEER. V dropped 1 base and J dropped 3 bases, with 11 bases sitting between them. This CDR3 is 15 amino acids long. Here immunoSEQ multiplex PCR was the method, and the copy in TCRdb shows in-frame clones only, minus some. This table holds about 69,000 clones, 91% found once. The source was CD4+ T cells from peripheral blood mononuclear cells, collected in the third trimester of pregnancy. This clonotype originated in a female donor in good health, enrolled as a control in a pregnancy study. The chain carries TRBV4-3 and TRBJ2-3; D is perhaps TRBD2 (6 bases). The CDR3 here is CASSQGPGGTDTQYF. For the CDR3, the DNA is TGCGCCAGCAGCCAAGGGCCTGGGGGGACAGATACGCAGTATTTT.